The rows below give T cell receptor beta chains drawn from one sample of a study of T cell repertoires and HLA-DP antigens. Antigens for these TCRs are unknown. Sequenced by immunoSEQ multiplex PCR; TCRdb stores in-frame clones only, minus some. In the table there are around 100,000 clones, 80% to 95% of which are singletons. The sample comprised CD4+ T cells from PBMCs. The source is a woman under 30 in good health and CMV-seronegative. CDR3s include the opening cysteine and the closing phenylalanine or tryptophan. A D gene is named only where the DNA matches it firmly. Clone size is stated in some rows and not others, as once, few, many or a class when expanded.

abundance | d_gene | j_gene | v_gene | CDR3nt | CDR3aa
- | - | TRBJ2-3 | TRBV29-1 | TGCAGCGTACAGGGCTGGGGCAGCACAGATACGCAGTATTTT | CSVQGWGSTDTQYF
- | TRBD1 | TRBJ2-5 | TRBV28 | TGTGCCAGCAGTTGGGACAGACCTCAAGAGACCCAGTACTTC | CASSWDRPQETQYF
- | - | TRBJ2-7 | TRBV5-4 | TGTGCCAGCAGCTCCTGGACCCTCGAGCAGTACTTC | CASSSWTLEQYF
- | - | TRBJ2-3 | TRBV6-1 | TGTGCCAGCAGGGCGGGACACCTCAGCACAGATACGCAGTATTTT | CASRAGHLSTDTQYF
once | - | TRBJ2-1 | TRBV11-1 | TGTGCCAGCAGCTTGAGGCAGAACAATGAGCAGTTCTTC | CASSLRQNNEQFF
- | TRBD2 | TRBJ2-7 | TRBV11-2 | TGTGCCAGCAGCTTAGATCCGTCGGGACTAGCCTACGAGCAGTACTTC | CASSLDPSGLAYEQYF
- | - | TRBJ2-5 | TRBV28 | TGTGCCAGCAGTTTATGGTCCCCGGGCGGTAGGGATTACCAAGAGACCCAGTACTTC | CASSLWSPGGRDYQETQYF
once | TRBD2 | TRBJ2-5 | TRBV9 | TGTGCCAGCAGCCCCCACCCCGGGGGGGTCGAAGAGACCCAGTACTTC | CASSPHPGGVEETQYF
- | - | TRBJ2-6 | TRBV19 | TGTGCCAGTAGTGATGGAAGGCAGGGTGGATTAGCTGGGGCCAACGTCCTGACTTTC | CASSDGRQGGLAGANVLTF
- | TRBD1 | TRBJ2-7 | TRBV6-5 | TGTGCCAGCAGTTACCGCGGACAGGGCCGCTACGAGCAGTACTTC | CASSYRGQGRYEQYF
few | TRBD2 | TRBJ2-1 | TRBV25-1 | TGTGCCAGCAGCCCCCCTACTAGCGGGCAATACAATGAGCAGTTCTTC | CASSPPTSGQYNEQFF
- | - | TRBJ1-2 | TRBV5-8 | TGTGCCAGCAGCTTGGGGGGCGTCTATGGCTACACCTTC | CASSLGGVYGYTF
- | - | TRBJ2-2 | TRBV7-9 | TGTGCCAGCAGCGACAGGTGGGACACCGGGGAGCTGTTTTTT | CASSDRWDTGELFF
- | - | TRBJ1-2 | TRBV11-2 | TGTGCCAGCAGCTTAAATCCGGGGGCCGGCTATGGCTACACCTTC | CASSLNPGAGYGYTF
- | - | TRBJ2-3 | TRBV7-6 | TGTGCCAGCAGCTTTAGACGGGCCACAGATACGCAGTATTTT | CASSFRRATDTQYF
- | - | TRBJ2-3 | TRBV30 | TGTGCCTGGAGATTTTTAGCCACAGATACGCAGTATTTT | CAWRFLATDTQYF
- | TRBD1 | TRBJ1-2 | TRBV11-2 | TGTGCCAGCAGCTACGGGACAGGGAACTATGGCTACACCTTC | CASSYGTGNYGYTF
- | - | TRBJ2-1 | TRBV7-2 | TGTGCCAGCAGCTTATCGGCGACGATTCCCTACAATGAGCAGTTCTTC | CASSLSATIPYNEQFF